The sequence of this TCR beta chain was determined in a study of monozygotic twins with inflammatory bowel disease (dated by TCRdb to the late 2010s). Some background on the complete study: The full study comprised 28 monozygotic twin pairs: nine German pairs (four IBD-concordant, five IBD-discordant) and 19 IBD-discordant Danish pairs. The search for disease-associated traits relied mainly on comparing IBD patients with their genetically identical healthy co-twins within discordant pairs. Each individual had, on average, about 151 000 unique TCRalpha sequences and 181 000 unique TCRbeta sequences available for analysis. Paper-wide results and their limitations: Compared with healthy twins, IBD patients had fewer clonotypes in common with other individuals, a difference most pronounced in patients showing signs of disease activity. Repertoire similarity did not differ between concordant and discordant twins, possibly due to limited statistical power. Differing immunosuppressive treatments among patients may have added background noise and inter-individual variability to the repertoires. A decrease in TCRbeta repertoire diversity, as measured by inverse Simpson index, was observed in IBD patients compared with their healthy co-twins. The results gave no support for a single strong signal or clonotype linked to IBD. Different T cell subtypes could not be distinguished in the analysis.

As for this clonotype: What this receptor recognizes is not known.

The library was generated by 5' RACE. For each TCR library, approximately 4,000 ng of total RNA was used. For each sample, cDNA was synthesized in eight separate reactions using SMARTScribe reverse transcriptase. During cDNA synthesis, template switching introduced unique molecular identifiers that contained a 6-nucleotide sample barcode. Two nested PCRs of about 16 and 10 cycles amplified the TCRalpha and TCRbeta cDNA, and bead purification followed each PCR. Before amplification, the cDNA was treated with uracil DNA-glycosylase and purified using the QIAquick PCR purification kit. The second PCR added Illumina TruSeq-compatible adapters along with sample-specific barcodes. TapeStation and Qubit were used to check library quality and concentration, and about 5 ng of each library was pooled. Sequencing of the pooled libraries was done on an Illumina HiSeq2500 single-index Rapid Run using custom sequencing primers and 2 x 100 bp reads. The authors processed their data as follows. PCR and sequencing errors were corrected by UMI-based consensus assembly using MiGEC version 1.2.6. MiXCR version 2.1.1 handled V(D)J alignment, clonotype assembly and CDR3 extraction. Normalisation of gene usage, clonotype sharing and MAIT/NKT TCR abundance was achieved by analysing the top 1000, 10 000 and 20 000 clonotypes per sample. Diversity was computed as the inverse Simpson index with the vegan R package after downsampling to 27 000 UMIs. Paired Mann-Whitney U tests were applied to discordant twin pairs, with Benjamini-Hochberg correction for multiple testing. Each CDR3 protein sequence appears as one entry after TCRdb reprocessed the reads, and no DNA is included. TCRdb, rather than the study authors, made the V and J calls. The sample's clone listing holds just over 300,000 distinct CDR3 sequences. The top ten hold less than 6.5% of the sample.

The CDR3, from cysteine to phenylalanine, totals 11 residues. No DNA is listed. The germline V gene supplies CDR1 SGHDT and CDR2 YYEEEE. From each donor, an approximately 2.4 ml peripheral blood sample was drawn into PAXgene tubes and stored at -80 degrees C. Total RNA was isolated from whole blood with the PAXgene blood miRNA kit on an automated QIAcube, without T cell sorting. Peripheral blood from monozygotic twin pairs who were concordant or discordant for inflammatory bowel disease underwent deep TCRalpha and TCRbeta repertoire profiling using unique molecular barcoding. Smoking habits were recorded for all twin pairs, and individuals were classified as current, former or never smokers.

This chain is built from TRBV5-6 and TRBJ1-2; TCRdb outputs TRBD1, but without DNA this stays unchecked. This sequence originates from a human donor with ulcerative colitis or Crohn's disease, or a healthy co-twin of an affected twin (not recorded which). The material sequenced was blood. The CDR3: CASSSTGDRGF. The CDR3, completed at both ends by the reference TRBV5-6 and TRBJ1-2 genes, gives the full variable domain DAGVTQSPTHLIKTRGQQVTLRCSPKSGHDTVSWYQQALGQGPQFIFQYYEEEERQRGNFPDRFSGHQFPNYSSELNVNALLLGDSALYLCASSSTGDRGFGSGTRLTVV.